The 30 T cell receptor beta chains in this list originate from one sample, sequenced in a study of beta chain features in type 1 diabetes (dated by TCRdb to the late 2010s). The protocol used for the library was the immunoSEQ multiplex PCR assay. The entire amount of isolated RNA was reverse transcribed using the High Capacity cDNA Reverse Transcription Kit, so the sequenced TCRB transcripts were expressed ones. Drawn from immuneACCESS, this table holds only the in-frame rearrangements with V and J called that TCRdb kept. Clones are partly lost; checked studies trace under half to an unresolved V gene and leave the rest unexplained. The sample table records roughly 300,000 clones; around 15% of these occur just once. The ten largest account for about 6.7% of the sample. Sequences were obtained from central memory CD4+ T cells from blood. The source of these receptors is a man aged 25-45 years in good health.

The chain is built from TRBV7-9 and TRBJ2-7; tentative D call: TRBD2 (6 bases). Germline V CDR1 and CDR2: SEHNR, FQNEAQ (reference sequence). V was cut by 5 bases and J by 4 bases, with 12 bases left in between. The CDR3 sequence is 13 residues long. The CDR3 DNA reads as TGTGCCAGCAGCCGGTCACTAGCTTACGAGCAGTACTTC. As protein: CASSRSLAYEQYF.

At least ten counts were recorded for this clone. This chain connects TRBV4-3 to TRBJ1-1; D may be TRBD1 (6 bases). V dropped 4 bases and J dropped 1 base, with 13 bases sitting between them. The CDR3 runs 15 residues. CDR1 is LGHNA, CDR2 YSLEER, per germline. The CDR3 spells CASSRSGHQNTEAFF. The CDR3 coding sequence is TGCGCCAGCAGCCGATCGGGACACCAGAACACTGAAGCTTTCTTT.

This clone has more than one count but fewer than ten. V usage is TRBV29-1 and J usage is TRBJ2-3; 11 bases fit TRBD2. V gave up 4 bases and J gave up 4 bases; unmatched junction bases: 7. CDR3 length: 15 amino acids. The germline CDR1 and CDR2 sequences are SQVTM and ANQGSEA. CDR3 amino acids: CSVVSSGGPSDTQYF. CDR3 DNA sequence: TGCAGCGTTGTGTCTAGCGGGGGGCCTTCAGATACGCAGTATTTT.

The gene calls are TRBV27 and TRBJ1-2; D gene uncertain. Germline V gene sequence: CDR1 MNHEY, CDR2 SMNVEV (reference sequence). Trimming pared 5 bases from V and 4 bases from J, leaving 11 bases between. There are 13 residues in the CDR3. The CDR3 DNA reads as TGTGCCAGCAGTCTCGTGGTTGGCTATGGCTACACCTTC. It specifies CASSLVVGYGYTF.

This clone has more than one count but fewer than ten. The genes are TRBV27 and TRBJ2-7, with 13 bases matching TRBD2. The V and J ends lost 4 bases and 5 bases, in that order; junction bases with no gene match: 8. The CDR3 is 16 amino acids. Germline V CDR1 and CDR2: MNHEY, SMNVEV (reference sequence). The CDR3 here is CASSSDPTSGGDEQYF. The CDR3 coding sequence is TGTGCCAGCAGTTCCGACCCAACTAGCGGGGGGGACGAGCAGTACTTC.

This clone was seen only a few times. A read error likely explains this, since a far larger clone differs by one base. In the same sample, other DNA sequences code for this CDR3. The chain is built from TRBV5-4 and TRBJ2-7; D not resolved. The ends were cut back, 4 bases at V and 2 bases at J, with 4 bases in the middle. Germline loops: CDR1 SGHNT, CDR2 YYREEE (reference sequence). This CDR3 comprises 11 residues. The CDR3 bases are TGTGCCAGCAGCCTTACCTACGAGCAGTACGTC. Amino acid sequence: CASSLTYEQYV.

For the CDR3, the DNA is TGTGCCAGCAGTTACAACCGGGATAACTATGGCTACACCTTC. Translating gives CASSYNRDNYGYTF. The chain uses TRBV6-5 and TRBJ1-2; unclear D gene. The CDR3 is 14 residues long. CDR1 MNHEY and CDR2 SVGAGI come from the germline V gene. Trimming took 2 bases from V and 1 from J, leaving 8 bases between them.

The rearrangement uses TRBV5-4 and TRBJ2-3, with D possibly being TRBD1 (8 bases). The V end was cut by 4 bases, the J end by 4 bases, with 16 bases between. The CDR3 contains 15 residues. Per germline, CDR1 SGHNT and CDR2 YYREEE (reference sequence). CDR3 loop: CASSRQGRGADTQYF. Here the CDR3 DNA reads TGTGCCAGCAGCCGACAGGGGAGGGGTGCAGATACGCAGTATTTT.

Many counts were recorded for this clone. The V call is TRBV11-2, the J call TRBJ2-5, with 8 positions matching TRBD2. The CDR3 has 14 amino acids. V shed 1 base and J 3 bases; nucleotides not matched to a gene: 1. Per the germline V gene, CDR1 is SGHAT and CDR2 is FQNNGV. CDR3 loop: CASSLGSGEETQYF. The CDR3 DNA reads TGTGCCAGCAGCTTAGGTAGCGGGGAAGAGACCCAGTACTTC.

The V gene is TRBV5-4, the J gene TRBJ2-6; D gene unclear. CDR1 is SGHNT, CDR2 YYREEE, per germline (reference sequence). The CDR3 has 16 residues. Trimming took off 1 base at V and 0 bases at J, with 8 bases between the two ends. The CDR3 nucleotides read TGTGCCAGCAGCTTGACGGTTCTCTCTGGGGCCAACGTCCTGACTTTC. It is translated as CASSLTVLSGANVLTF.

The table lists this clone with a few counts. The chain couples TRBV7-2 to TRBJ2-5, with 7 bases fitting TRBD2. This CDR3 contains 14 residues. Germline V gene data show CDR1 as SGHTA and CDR2 as FQGNSA. The V segment lost 5 bases and the J segment 2 bases; nucleotides outside the gene matches: 5. CDR3: CASSMLAAQETQYF. As DNA, the CDR3 is TGTGCCAGCAGCATGCTAGCGGCACAAGAGACCCAGTACTTC.

A few counts support this clone. Different DNA sequences within this sample yield the same CDR3. The chain combines TRBV30 with TRBJ1-5; D remains unclear. The CDR3 is 13 residues long. Trimming cost V 0 bases and J 1 base, with 4 bases left between them. Per the germline V gene, CDR1 is GTSNPN and CDR2 is SVGIG (reference sequence). The CDR3 spells CAWSVQSNQPQHF. For the CDR3, the DNA is TGTGCCTGGAGTGTACAAAGCAATCAGCCCCAGCATTTT.

This chain connects TRBV20-1 to TRBJ2-7, with D unresolved. The CDR3 sequence is 11 residues long. V was trimmed by 1 base and J by 7 bases, leaving 8 bases between them. CDR1 is DFQATT, CDR2 SNEGSKA, per germline (reference sequence). The CDR3 protein is CSARGDGEQYV. In nucleotides, the CDR3 is TGCAGTGCTAGAGGGGATGGGGAGCAGTACGTC.

This clone was seen only a few times. The chain has TRBV29-1 and TRBJ2-1; possibly TRBD2 for D (7 bases). Trimming pared 3 bases from V and 13 bases from J, leaving 28 bases between. The CDR3 spans 16 residues. CDR1 is SQVTM, CDR2 ANQGSEA, per germline. This CDR3 is CSVEGGGAGAAPPQFF. The CDR3 nucleotides are TGCAGCGTTGAGGGGGGCGGGGCGGGAGCCGCCCCCCCACAGTTCTTC.

This clone occurred a few times. The chain links TRBV7-7 to TRBJ2-5; D call uncertain. The CDR3 runs to 11 residues. Germline-derived CDR1 and CDR2 are SSHAT and FNYEAQ (reference sequence). V lost 1 base and J lost 9, with 6 bases in between. Written as DNA, the CDR3 is TGTGCCAGCAGCTTAGAGAGGCCCCAGTACTTC. Its protein is CASSLERPQYF.

The chain joins TRBV7-8 to TRBJ2-1; weak D call: TRBD2 (5 bases). V was pared by 2 bases and J by 9 bases, with 11 bases between. The germline V gene encodes CDR1 SGHVS and CDR2 FQNEAQ. The CDR3 extends over 13 amino acids. The DNA of the CDR3 is TGTGCCAGCAGCTTAAGGGAGAAGGGTGAGCAGTTCTTC. It specifies CASSLREKGEQFF. Together with reference TRBV7-8 and TRBJ2-1, the CDR3 gives the full variable domain: GAGVSQSPRYKVAKRGQDVALRCDPISGHVSLFWYQQALGQGPEFLTYFQNEAQLDKSGLPSDRFFAERPEGSVSTLKIQRTQQEDSAVYLCASSLREKGEQFFGPGTRLTVL.

This clone was picked up a small number of times. This rearrangement joins TRBV5-6 to TRBJ2-2; 7 bases map to TRBD2. Germline lookup yields CDR1 SGHDT and CDR2 YYEEEE. Trimming took 5 bases from V and 7 from J; bases not matched to a gene: 2. The CDR3 contains 12 residues. The CDR3 DNA is TGTGCCAGCAGATTAGCGGGCGGGGAGCTGTTTTTT. This encodes CASRLAGGELFF.

V usage is TRBV9 and J usage is TRBJ1-1; possibly TRBD1 for D (6 bases). This CDR3 contains 14 residues. CDR1 SGDLS and CDR2 YYNGEE come from the germline V gene. V lost 3 bases, J lost 5 bases, and 14 bases lay in between. In nucleotides, the CDR3 is TGTGCCAGCAGCGAGCAGACAGGTGGGACTGAAGCTTTCTTT. It specifies CASSEQTGGTEAFF.

The chain employs TRBV11-3 and TRBJ1-2; 7 nucleotides agree with TRBD1. V dropped 4 bases and J dropped 8; count of bases not matched to a gene: 10. The CDR3 runs 14 residues. CDR1 is SGHNT, CDR2 YENEEA, per germline. The CDR3 DNA follows: TGTGCCAGCAGCTCGTTACAGGGGAAGGAAGGCTACACCTTC. It specifies CASSSLQGKEGYTF. Filled out from reference TRBV11-3 and TRBJ1-2, the complete variable domain reads EAGVVQSPRYKIIEKKQPVAFWCNPISGHNTLYWYLQNLGQGPELLIRYENEEAVDDSQLPKDRFSAERLKGVDSTLKIQPAELGDSAVYLCASSSLQGKEGYTFGSGTRLTVV.

This clone was counted between two and nine times. V is TRBV7-9 and J is TRBJ2-7, with 8 bases that match TRBD2. V shed 3 bases, J shed 3 bases, and the junction held 4 bases outside the gene matches. Per the germline V gene, CDR1 is SEHNR and CDR2 is FQNEAQ (reference sequence). This CDR3 contains 14 residues. The DNA of the CDR3 is TGTGCCAGCAGCTTCGGGGGGGCCATCTACGAGCAGTACTTC. Its translation is CASSFGGAIYEQYF. Full variable domain (remainder filled in from reference TRBV7-9 and TRBJ2-7): DTGVSQNPRHKITKRGQNVTFRCDPISEHNRLYWYRQTLGQGPEFLTYFQNEAQLEKSRLLSDRFSAERPKGSFSTLEIQRTEQGDSAMYLCASSFGGAIYEQYFGPGTRLTVT.

The chain carries TRBV11-3 and TRBJ2-5, with D hard to call. This CDR3 has 11 residues. V lost 4 bases, J lost 8 bases, and 8 bases lay in between. Germline V gene sequence: CDR1 SGHNT, CDR2 YENEEA. The CDR3 DNA follows: TGTGCCAGCAGCTCCAAGATCACCCAGTACTTC. Amino acid sequence: CASSSKITQYF.

This clone was seen a few times. The chain uses TRBV14 and TRBJ2-1; 13 nucleotides line up with TRBD2. CDR3 size: 16 residues. Germline trimming cut 5 bases from V and 7 bases from J; bases unmatched to any gene: 8. In germline, CDR1 is SGHDN, CDR2 FVKESK. The CDR3 sequence: CASSAPGLAGFNEQFF. In DNA form, the CDR3 reads TGTGCCAGCAGCGCACCGGGACTAGCGGGATTTAATGAGCAGTTCTTC. Combining the CDR3 with reference TRBV14 and TRBJ2-1 gives the whole variable domain EAGVTQFPSHSVIEKGQTVTLRCDPISGHDNLYWYRRVMGKEIKFLLHFVKESKQDESGMPNNRFLAERTGGTYSTLKVQPAELEDSGVYFCASSAPGLAGFNEQFFGPGTRLTVL.

The chain couples TRBV18 to TRBJ1-1; D is uncertain. The length of the CDR3 is 16 residues. V was pared by 6 bases and J by 0 bases, with 17 bases between. Per germline, CDR1 KGHSH and CDR2 LQKENI. CDR3 in amino acids: CASSAASPGLNTEAFF. The CDR3 region has the DNA TGTGCCAGCTCCGCGGCAAGCCCCGGACTGAACACTGAAGCTTTCTTT.

The genes are TRBV5-1 and TRBJ2-3, with D possibly being TRBD1 (5 bases). With 4 bases removed from V and 3 bases from J, the gap between germline ends came to 9 bases. This CDR3 contains 13 residues. Germline-derived CDR1 and CDR2 are SGHRS and YFSETQ. CDR3 amino acids: CASSAAGTDTQYF. In DNA, the CDR3 is TGCGCCAGCAGCGCCGCAGGGACAGATACGCAGTATTTT.

The chain couples TRBV7-2 to TRBJ2-5; 9 bases align to TRBD1. Germline V lookup: CDR1 SGHTA, CDR2 FQGNSA. Losses at the gene ends were 2 bases for V and 4 bases for J; bases not matched to a gene: 5. This CDR3 comprises 15 residues. The CDR3 sequence: CASSLSGTGLETQYF. The CDR3 bases are TGTGCCAGCAGCTTATCCGGGACAGGGTTAGAGACCCAGTACTTC.

CDR3 amino acids: CASSLDSIEAFF. DNA of the CDR3: TGTGCCAGCAGCTTGGACAGTATTGAAGCTTTCTTT. V is TRBV11-2 and J is TRBJ1-1; D perhaps matches TRBD1 (6 bases). CDR3 length: 12 residues. Germline-derived CDR1 and CDR2 are SGHAT and FQNNGV. The germline V and J ends were trimmed by 3 bases and 7 bases, with 9 bases remaining between them.

This chain's CDR3 is CASSGGNTEAFF. The CDR3 nucleotides read TGTGCCAGCTCCGGGGGGAACACTGAAGCTTTCTTT. The chain carries TRBV18 and TRBJ1-1; tentatively, D is TRBD1 (5 bases). Germline assignment: CDR1 KGHSH and CDR2 LQKENI. Between the trimmed V and J ends, which lost 6 bases and 1 base, there was a span of 6 bases. This CDR3 spans 12 amino acids. Based on the CDR3 plus reference TRBV18 and TRBJ1-1, the full variable domain is NAGVMQNPRHLVRRRGQEARLRCSPMKGHSHVYWYRQLPEEGLKFMVYLQKENIIDESGMPKERFSAEFPKEGPSILRIQQVVRGDSAAYFCASSGGNTEAFFGQGTRLTVV.

This clone occurred a few times. V and J are TRBV18 and TRBJ2-3, with no clear D. The CDR3 consists of 12 residues. With 4 bases removed from V and 8 bases from J, the gap between germline ends came to 10 bases. Germline loops: CDR1 KGHSH, CDR2 LQKENI. In DNA form, the CDR3 reads TGTGCCAGCTCACGCCTCGAGGTTACGCAGTATTTT. This sequence encodes CASSRLEVTQYF.

The chain is built from TRBV5-6 and TRBJ2-5; 7 nucleotides agree with TRBD1. The J call may be mistaken, given a closer DNA end match to TRBJ2-7. This CDR3 has 16 residues. CDR1 is SGHDT, CDR2 YYEEEE, per germline. The CDR3 spells CASSLRRGFSSYEQYF. The CDR3 DNA follows: TGTGCCAGCAGCTTGCGCAGGGGGTTTTCGTCCTACGAGCAGTACTTC.

A few counts support this clone. The gene calls are TRBV7-2 and TRBJ2-5; no reliable D call. CDR1 is SGHTA and CDR2 is FQGNSA in the germline V gene. V lost 1 base to trimming and J lost 1 base, with 10 bases between them. The CDR3 spans 15 residues. The CDR3 is CASSLGLQVQETQYF. The DNA of the CDR3 is TGTGCCAGCAGCTTAGGTCTGCAGGTCCAAGAGACCCAGTACTTC.